This T cell receptor beta chain was recorded in a study of blood T cell repertoires in COVID-19. The wider study: Donors in the United States, Italy and Spain gave samples during acute or convalescent COVID-19. Nucleic acid was either cDNA or gDNA, and it came from T cells, B-cell-depleted T cells, or PBMCs.

In the original analysis: Reference gene primer amplification gave nucleated cell count estimates. The table came from immunoSEQ multiplex PCR; TCRdb's copy has only in-frame clones and leaves some out. V and J calls and clone size are as listed in that table; D and trimming were resolved from the DNA. The repertoire consists of about 170,000 clones, with roughly 85% occurring once and the leading ten covering over 3%. Germline assignment: CDR1 MNHEY and CDR2 SMNVEV (reference sequence). This CDR3 region has 15 residues. V was trimmed by 5 bases and J by 5 bases, leaving 18 bases between them. This receptor was identified in a human donor with acute or convalescent COVID-19. The donor label of this sample is uncertain. The sequencing sample was made of peripheral blood. This sequence joins TRBV27 and TRBJ1-1; TRBD1 is a possible D gene (5 bases). For the CDR3, the DNA is TGTGCCAGCAGTGCCACAGCCTACACAGGAACTGAAGCTTTCTTT. It yields the protein CASSATAYTGTEAFF.